These T cell receptor beta chains were read from a single sample in a study of OX40 agonist ivuxolimab in advanced cancers. Produced via immunoSEQ multiplex PCR; TCRdb's table is partial and in-frame only. The sample has around 25,000 clones, about 86% seen once. The sample here was CD4+ or CD8+ T cells sorted from blood, taken in a trial of the OX40 agonist ivuxolimab. The receptors derive from an adult with an advanced solid tumor such as melanoma, head and neck, liver or kidney cancer. The CDR3 runs from the conserved cysteine through the conserved F or W. D genes are given only for firm matches. Rows give clone size only sometimes, using once, few, many, or a class for an expanded clone.

abundance	v_gene	j_gene	d_gene	len	CDR3nt	CDR3aa
few	TRBV6-5	TRBJ2-1	-	15	TGTGCCAGCAGTACAGGGTTCAGCTCCTACAATGAGCAGTTCTTC	CASSTGFSSYNEQFF
-	TRBV15	TRBJ2-3	-	13	TGTGCCACCAGCGGGGACAACACAGATACGCAGTATTTT	CATSGDNTDTQYF
-	TRBV6-4	TRBJ2-1	-	14	TGTGCCAGCACGCCGGGGGCGGGGTACAATGAGCAGTTCTTC	CASTPGAGYNEQFF
-	TRBV4-2	TRBJ2-3	TRBD2	17	TGTGCCAGCAGCCCTAGGGCTAGCGGGGGCGGTCAAGATACGCAGTATTTT	CASSPRASGGGQDTQYF
-	TRBV25-1	TRBJ2-5	-	13	TGTGCCAGCAGTGTGGGACAACAGGAGACCCAGTACTTC	CASSVGQQETQYF
-	TRBV6-6	TRBJ2-3	-	16	TGTGCCAGCAGTTACGGACGGACCCTTAGCACAGATACGCAGTATTTT	CASSYGRTLSTDTQYF
-	TRBV5-1	TRBJ2-7	-	14	TGCGCCAGCAGCTTGTCACAGGGCCCCTACGAGCAGTACTTC	CASSLSQGPYEQYF
-	TRBV2	TRBJ1-1	TRBD1	15	TGTGCCAGCAGCCAAAGAGGGGGCGCGGACACTGAAGCTTTCTTT	CASSQRGGADTEAFF
-	TRBV9	TRBJ1-2	-	12	TGTGCCAGCAGCGTAGCCAGGGATCGAGTCACCTTC	CASSVARDRVTF
-	TRBV27	TRBJ2-4	-	15	TGTGCCAGCAGCCCCGAAGGGGGTCTTTCAAACATTCAGTACTTC	CASSPEGGLSNIQYF
once	TRBV7-3	TRBJ1-1	-	15	TGTGCCAGCAGCTTATCGAGCGCGGGGACCCAGGAGGCTTTCTTT	CASSLSSAGTQEAFF
-	TRBV10-3	TRBJ1-4	-	15	TGTGCCATCAGTGGACAAGGTTCAACTAATGAAAAACTGTTTTTT	CAISGQGSTNEKLFF
-	TRBV5-3	TRBJ1-5	-	16	TGTGCCAGAAGCCTGACCCGTACTTATAGCAATCAGCCCCAGCATTTT	CARSLTRTYSNQPQHF
-	TRBV7-9	TRBJ1-5	TRBD1	16	TGTGCCAGCAGCTTAGGGCCAGGGGGAAACAATCAGCCCCAGCATTTT	CASSLGPGGNNQPQHF
-	TRBV27	TRBJ2-1	-	16	TGTGCCAGCAGTTTAGGGGCAGGGGTCCCCTACAATGAGCAGTTCTTC	CASSLGAGVPYNEQFF
-	TRBV6-1	TRBJ1-2	-	14	TGTGCCATCCTTACAGAGAACACTAACTATGGCTACACCTTC	CAILTENTNYGYTF
-	TRBV5-4	TRBJ2-1	TRBD1	15	TGTGCCAGCAGCCCCGCCCCGGGACAGGGCAATGAGCAGTTCTTC	CASSPAPGQGNEQFF
-	TRBV13	TRBJ1-1	TRBD1	14	TGTGCCAGCAGCTTAGGCAGGGGGAGAACTGAAGCTTTCTTT	CASSLGRGRTEAFF
-	TRBV19	TRBJ2-5	-	11	TGTGCCAGTACCTCCGAAGAGACCCAGTACTTC	CASTSEETQYF
-	TRBV4-1	TRBJ2-1	-	13	TGCGCCAGCAGCCAAGATTCTCAGAATGAGCAGTTCTTC	CASSQDSQNEQFF
-	TRBV10-3	TRBJ2-7	-	16	TGTGCCATCAGTGAGTCGAGGGGATCCCTAACCTACGAGCAGTACTTC	CAISESRGSLTYEQYF
-	TRBV6-1	TRBJ1-1	-	12	TGTGCCAGCGATCCGTTGAACACTGAAGCTTTCTTT	CASDPLNTEAFF
-	TRBV27	TRBJ2-2	-	15	TGTGCCAGCAGCCGCGGGACTTCCAGCACCGGGGAGCTGTTTTTT	CASSRGTSSTGELFF
-	TRBV4-3	TRBJ2-1	-	15	TGCGCCAGCAGCCTCCGGGACGGACACTACAATGAGCAGTTCTTC	CASSLRDGHYNEQFF
-	TRBV2	TRBJ2-7	TRBD1	13	TGTGCCAGCAGTGGAACAGGGGCCTACGAGCAGTACTTC	CASSGTGAYEQYF
few	TRBV13	TRBJ2-1	-	13	TGTGCCAGCAGCATAGATTTAGGCAATGAGCAGTTCTTC	CASSIDLGNEQFF
-	TRBV5-4	TRBJ2-7	-	13	TGTGCCAGCAGCTTGGACACTTCCTACGAGCAGTACTTC	CASSLDTSYEQYF
-	TRBV4-1	TRBJ1-6	TRBD1	15	TGCGCCAGCAGCCAAGATGGGACAGGGGGTTCACCCCTCCACTTT	CASSQDGTGGSPLHF
once	TRBV19	TRBJ2-3	-	15	TGTGCCAGTAGTATAGCGGGGGCGGGGGCAGATACGCAGTATTTT	CASSIAGAGADTQYF
few	TRBV4-3	TRBJ1-1	-	15	TGCGCCAGCAGCCAAGATGACAGCTGGGGCACTGAAGCTTTCTTT	CASSQDDSWGTEAFF
-	TRBV9	TRBJ1-1	-	15	TGTGCCAGCAGCTTCACCCCTCAGGGGCACACTGAAGCTTTCTTT	CASSFTPQGHTEAFF
-	TRBV18	TRBJ2-2	-	16	TGTGCCAGCTCACCTCCGGGACACTCTTCTGGCGGGGAGCTGTTTTTT	CASSPPGHSSGGELFF
-	TRBV6-6	TRBJ2-2	-	13	TGTGCCAGCAGTTCCTCGAACACCGGGGAGCTGTTTTTT	CASSSSNTGELFF
-	TRBV7-2	TRBJ1-5	-	15	TGTGCCAGCAGCTTAGAGGGGTATGGCAATCAGCCCCAGCATTTT	CASSLEGYGNQPQHF
-	TRBV9	TRBJ2-5	-	15	TGTGCCAGCAGCGTAGTTGGGTCCCAGCGGGAGACCCAGTACTTC	CASSVVGSQRETQYF
-	TRBV6-4	TRBJ2-3	-	13	TGTGCCAGCAGTCAGGGGTCGACAGATACGCAGTATTTT	CASSQGSTDTQYF
-	TRBV29-1	TRBJ2-6	-	16	TGCAGCGTTGTACGCGAACTACAAAGTCGGGCCAACGTCCTGACTTTC	CSVVRELQSRANVLTF
-	TRBV5-1	TRBJ2-2	TRBD2	18	TGCGCCAGCAGCTTCGGGACTAGCGGGAGGACGAACACCGGGGAGCTGTTTTTT	CASSFGTSGRTNTGELFF
-	TRBV5-1	TRBJ1-5	-	15	TGCGCCAGCAATGGATCCGCAGGGAACAATCAGCCCCAGCATTTT	CASNGSAGNNQPQHF
-	TRBV7-9	TRBJ1-1	-	14	TGTGCCAGCAGACAGGATCAGGGTGGCACTGAAGCTTTCTTT	CASRQDQGGTEAFF
-	TRBV27	TRBJ2-1	TRBD2	17	TGTGCCAGCAGTTCCGACCAAGCGGGGTACTCCTACAATGAGCAGTTCTTC	CASSSDQAGYSYNEQFF
-	TRBV4-1	TRBJ2-1	TRBD1	16	TGCGCCAGCAGCCAAGAACGACAGGGGATGGCCAATGAGCAGTTCTTC	CASSQERQGMANEQFF
-	TRBV5-4	TRBJ1-2	-	16	TGTGCCAGCAGCTTGGTGGACCCCATCCCGGGGGGAGGCTACACCTTC	CASSLVDPIPGGGYTF
-	TRBV27	TRBJ2-1	-	14	TGTGCCAGCAGTTTATCGTTCAGGGGCGATGAGCAGTTCTTC	CASSLSFRGDEQFF
-	TRBV6-4	TRBJ2-7	-	13	TGTGCCAGCAGTGACTCGCCCGAGGGAAAACAGTACTTC	CASSDSPEGKQYF
-	TRBV7-7	TRBJ1-4	-	12	TGTGCCAGCAGCCCTGACGGACACAAACTGTTTTTT	CASSPDGHKLFF
-	TRBV28	TRBJ2-1	-	15	TGTGCCAGCAGCCTTAGCGGAAGCTCCTACAATGAGCAGTTCTTC	CASSLSGSSYNEQFF
-	TRBV9	TRBJ2-3	-	16	TGTGCCAGCAGCGTAGCTACCGGGGACGGGGCAGATACGCAGTATTTT	CASSVATGDGADTQYF
-	TRBV30	TRBJ1-2	-	13	TGTGCCTGGAGTGTCGGCCCAAACTATGGCTACACCTTC	CAWSVGPNYGYTF
-	TRBV19	TRBJ2-7	-	14	TGTGCCAGTGGCGACCCCCGATACGGCTACGAGCAGTACTTC	CASGDPRYGYEQYF
-	TRBV16	TRBJ1-1	TRBD1	14	TGTGCCAGCAGCTCTAGACAGGGGGAAACTGAAGCTTTCTTT	CASSSRQGETEAFF
-	TRBV27	TRBJ2-3	TRBD2	16	TGTGCCAGCAGCCCAACTAGCGGGAGGGCTTCAGATACGCAGTATTTT	CASSPTSGRASDTQYF
-	TRBV6-6	TRBJ1-1	-	11	TGTGCCAGCAGCCCCTCGACTGAAGCTTTCTTT	CASSPSTEAFF